This TCR beta chain derives from a study of blood T cell repertoires in COVID-19. Looking at the study overall: The analysed material was cDNA or gDNA that came from T cells, B-cell-depleted T cells, or PBMCs.

In the original processing: By means of reference gene primer amplification, nucleated cell counts were estimated. Assay used: immunoSEQ multiplex PCR; TCRdb lists only in-frame clones, some missing. The D gene and trimming were derived from the DNA, and the V and J assignments and clone size from that table. The data contain approximately 190,000 clones, over 80% of them singletons. Germline V gene sequence: CDR1 SQVTM, CDR2 ANQGSEA. The CDR3 consists of 14 residues. The V and J ends lost 6 bases and 4 bases, in that order; junction bases with no gene match: 8. The chain couples TRBV29-1 to TRBJ2-7; 11 positions match TRBD2. This TCR came from a woman under 40 with acute or convalescent COVID-19. The sequenced sample was peripheral blood. The CDR3 here is CSVAGLADRYEQYF. CDR3 sequence (DNA): TGCAGCGTGGCGGGACTAGCGGACCGTTACGAGCAGTACTTC.